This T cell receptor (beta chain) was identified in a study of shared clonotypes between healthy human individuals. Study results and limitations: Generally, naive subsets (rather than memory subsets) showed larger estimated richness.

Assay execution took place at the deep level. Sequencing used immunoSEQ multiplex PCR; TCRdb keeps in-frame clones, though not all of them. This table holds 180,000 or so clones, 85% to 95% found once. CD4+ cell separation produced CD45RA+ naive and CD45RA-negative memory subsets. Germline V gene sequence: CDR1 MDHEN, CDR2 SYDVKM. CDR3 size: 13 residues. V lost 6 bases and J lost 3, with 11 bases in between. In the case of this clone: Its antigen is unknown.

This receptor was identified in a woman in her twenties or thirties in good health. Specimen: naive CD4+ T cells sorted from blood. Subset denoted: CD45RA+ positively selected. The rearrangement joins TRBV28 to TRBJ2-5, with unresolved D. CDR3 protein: CASSSGQEETQYF. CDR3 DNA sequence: TGTGCCAGCAGCTCCGGGCAGGAAGAGACCCAGTACTTC.